This is a list of T cell receptor beta chains from one sample in a study of identical twins. Via MiXCR, TCRdb re-called the 5' RACE reads, giving one row per CDR3 protein. The table includes approximately 550,000 distinct CDR3 sequences, 20% to 25% detected once. The sample was also reused in another study, on yellow fever vaccine responses in identical twins.

Sequencing input: CD4+ T cells sorted from blood. These receptor sequences come from a woman younger than 30 in good health. CDR3s include the opening cysteine and the closing phenylalanine or tryptophan. A D gene is named only where the DNA matches it firmly. Some rows have no size entry. The others give once, few or many, or a class for an expanded clone.

CSALGLAGAGETQYF,TGCAGTGCCTTGGGACTAGCGGGAGCGGGTGAGACCCAGTACTTC,TRBD2,15,-,TRBJ2-5,TRBV20-1
CASSLDRGRTYEQYF,TGTGCCAGCAGCTTAGATCGAGGCAGGACCTACGAGCAGTACTTC,-,15,many,TRBJ2-7,TRBV11-2
CASNPWGDSAGELFF,TGTGCCAGCAACCCCTGGGGGGACTCAGCCGGGGAGCTGTTTTTT,-,15,few,TRBJ2-2,TRBV12-3/TRBV12-4
CAISEREGRETQYF,TGTGCCATCAGTGAGCGGGAGGGGAGAGAGACCCAGTACTTC,TRBD2,14,-,TRBJ2-5,TRBV10-3
CASSLGGLNTIYF,TGTGCCAGCAGCTTAGGCGGTTTAAACACCATATATTTT,-,13,-,TRBJ1-3,TRBV7-2
CASSTPGTSGSGGYNEQFF,TGCGCCAGCAGCACCCCCGGGACTAGCGGGAGTGGGGGATACAATGAGCAGTTCTTC,TRBD2,19,few,TRBJ2-1,TRBV5-1
CASSPFRYQETQYF,TGTGCCAGCTCACCATTTCGGTACCAAGAGACCCAGTACTTC,-,14,-,TRBJ2-5,TRBV18
CASSPQGREGYEQYF,TGTGCCAGCAGCCCCCAGGGGCGCGAGGGCTACGAGCAGTACTTC,-,15,-,TRBJ2-7,TRBV7-6
CASRLGTGLDTEAFF,TGTGCCAGCAGACTGGGGACAGGCCTCGACACTGAAGCTTTCTTT,TRBD1,15,-,TRBJ1-1,TRBV11-2
CATSRVLAADNEQFF,TGTGCCACCAGCAGAGTCCTAGCGGCCGACAATGAGCAGTTCTTC,TRBD2,15,-,TRBJ2-1,TRBV15
CAGGGLPDTQYF,TGTGCCGGAGGGGGCCTTCCAGATACGCAGTATTTT,-,12,-,TRBJ2-3,TRBV10-3
CASSLGQIMGYTF,TGTGCCAGCAGTCTCGGACAGATTATGGGCTACACCTTC,-,13,many,TRBJ1-2,TRBV12-3/TRBV12-4
CASSVDRAYEQYF,TGTGCCAGCAGCGTGGACAGAGCCTACGAGCAGTACTTC,-,13,-,TRBJ2-7,TRBV7-3
CASSFRGGWATTEAFF,TGTGCCAGCAGTTTCCGCGGGGGATGGGCAACAACTGAAGCTTTCTTT,-,16,-,TRBJ1-1,TRBV12-3/TRBV12-4
CAISGTSGSTTISYNEQFF,TGTGCCATCAGTGGGACTAGCGGGAGCACCACGATTTCCTACAATGAGCAGTTCTTC,TRBD2,19,-,TRBJ2-1,TRBV10-3
CASKRAGSTDTQYF,TGTGCCAGCAAGAGGGCAGGGAGCACAGATACGCAGTATTTT,-,14,-,TRBJ2-3,TRBV2
CASSQGEGSYGYTF,TGTGCCAGCAGCCAAGGGGAGGGGAGCTATGGCTACACCTTC,-,14,-,TRBJ1-2,TRBV3-1
CASSGLAKRFTDTQYF,TGTGCCAGCAGTGGACTAGCGAAGAGATTCACAGATACGCAGTATTTT,TRBD2,16,-,TRBJ2-3,TRBV6-1
CASSQKVDEQFF,TGTGCCAGCAGCCAAAAGGTAGATGAGCAGTTCTTC,-,12,few,TRBJ2-1,TRBV7-9
CAISEGGLQAETQYF,TGTGCCATCAGTGAGGGGGGTCTACAGGCGGAGACCCAGTACTTC,-,15,-,TRBJ2-5,TRBV10-3
CASSQDRDSYYGYTF,TGCGCCAGCAGCCAAGACCGGGACAGCTACTATGGCTACACCTTC,TRBD1,15,-,TRBJ1-2,TRBV4-1
CASSPLESMGQVSYEQYF,TGTGCCAGCAGCCCCCTCGAATCGATGGGACAGGTCTCCTACGAGCAGTACTTC,TRBD1,18,few,TRBJ2-7,TRBV11-1
CSVDPYNEQFF,TGCAGCGTTGATCCCTACAATGAGCAGTTCTTC,-,11,few,TRBJ2-1,TRBV29-1
CASSYSPSGTIRTSVLTF,TGTGCCAGCAGTTACTCACCCTCCGGTACTATCAGAACCAGCGTCCTGACTTTC,-,18,few,TRBJ2-6,TRBV6-5
CASSLLGGSTDTQYF,TGTGCCAGCAGCTTATTGGGGGGTAGCACAGATACGCAGTATTTT,-,15,many,TRBJ2-3,TRBV11-2
CASSFGTSGSGDTQYF,TGCGCCAGCAGCTTCGGGACTAGCGGGAGCGGAGATACGCAGTATTTT,TRBD2,16,few,TRBJ2-3,TRBV5-1
CASSPNSRAGAGELFF,TGTGCCAGCAGCCCAAATAGTCGAGCGGGAGCCGGGGAGCTGTTTTTT,TRBD2,16,-,TRBJ2-2,TRBV9
CASSRRASGGQETQYF,TGTGCCAGCAGCCGGAGGGCCTCGGGGGGCCAAGAGACCCAGTACTTC,TRBD2,16,-,TRBJ2-5,TRBV14
CAISPGHDNYGYTF,TGTGCCATCAGCCCGGGACACGATAACTATGGCTACACCTTC,-,14,few,TRBJ1-2,TRBV10-3
CASSPGGAQHF,TGTGCCAGCAGCCCAGGGGGAGCCCAGCATTTT,TRBD1,11,-,TRBJ1-5,TRBV12-3/TRBV12-4
CASSAITGTSFYNEQFF,TGTGCCAGCAGTGCAATCACCGGGACATCCTTCTACAATGAGCAGTTCTTC,-,17,few,TRBJ2-1,TRBV28
CATSGAPYNEQFF,TGTGCCACCAGCGGGGCGCCCTACAATGAGCAGTTCTTC,TRBD2,13,-,TRBJ2-1,TRBV10-3
CATSRDRVGMKDTQYF,TGTGCCACCAGCAGAGATCGGGTAGGCATGAAAGATACGCAGTATTTT,-,16,-,TRBJ2-3,TRBV15
CASSLEASVSTGELFF,TGTGCCAGCAGCTTAGAGGCTAGCGTCAGCACCGGGGAGCTGTTTTTT,-,16,few,TRBJ2-2,TRBV11-2
CASALYQETQYF,TGTGCCAGCGCTTTGTACCAAGAGACCCAGTACTTC,-,12,few,TRBJ2-5,TRBV7-9
CASSQPGQIYNSPLHF,TGCGCCAGCAGCCAACCTGGACAGATTTATAATTCACCCCTCCACTTT,-,16,few,TRBJ1-6,TRBV4-1
CASSNTGLAGYETQYF,TGTGCCAGTAGTAATACAGGACTAGCGGGATACGAGACCCAGTACTTC,TRBD2,16,-,TRBJ2-5,TRBV19
CASSLRGGLGADTQYF,TGTGCCAGCAGCTTAAGAGGCGGGCTGGGCGCAGATACGCAGTATTTT,-,16,few,TRBJ2-3,TRBV7-6
CASSFSGTGGIDTQYF,TGTGCCAGCAGTTTTAGCGGGACAGGGGGTATAGATACGCAGTATTTT,TRBD1,16,-,TRBJ2-3,TRBV28
CASKLAGVPPDTQYF,TGCGCCAGTAAACTAGCGGGAGTTCCCCCAGATACGCAGTATTTT,TRBD2,15,-,TRBJ2-3,TRBV5-1
CASSPNYGDEQYF,TGTGCCAGCAGCCCGAACTACGGAGACGAGCAGTACTTC,-,13,-,TRBJ2-7,TRBV7-9
CASSRDRSETQYF,TGTGCCAGCAGTCGAGACCGCTCAGAGACCCAGTACTTC,-,13,-,TRBJ2-5,TRBV7-7
CASSLGPGNDSPLHF,TGTGCCAGCAGCTTGGGACCCGGTAACGATTCACCCCTCCACTTT,-,15,many,TRBJ1-6,TRBV5-5
CASSPHPGQGSTEAFF,TGTGCCAGCAGCCCACACCCGGGACAGGGATCGACTGAAGCTTTCTTT,TRBD1,16,few,TRBJ1-1,TRBV11-2
CASSFDGINSPLHF,TGTGCCAGCAGTTTTGACGGGATTAATTCACCCCTCCACTTT,-,14,-,TRBJ1-6,TRBV28
CASSGTGDGYTF,TGTGCCAGCAGTGGGACAGGGGATGGCTACACCTTC,TRBD1,12,few,TRBJ1-2,TRBV28
CASGLVQTSGHHEQFF,TGTGCTAGTGGTTTGGTACAAACTAGCGGGCACCATGAGCAGTTCTTC,TRBD2,16,-,TRBJ2-1,TRBV12-5
CASSFRGSGTSHEQFF,TGTGCCAGCAGCTTTAGGGGCTCCGGGACTAGTCATGAGCAGTTCTTC,TRBD2,16,-,TRBJ2-1,TRBV12-3/TRBV12-4
CSASPGDRAKNIQYF,TGCAGTGCTAGTCCCGGGGACAGAGCCAAAAACATTCAGTACTTC,TRBD1,15,few,TRBJ2-4,TRBV20-1
CASSPTGPNEKLFF,TGCGCCAGCAGCCCGACAGGACCTAATGAAAAACTGTTTTTT,-,14,few,TRBJ1-4,TRBV4-1
CASSVDRGPAQYF,TGCGCCAGCAGCGTTGACAGGGGGCCCGCGCAGTATTTT,TRBD1,13,few,TRBJ2-3,TRBV5-1
CASTLVTGELFF,TGTGCCAGCACCCTTGTCACCGGGGAGCTGTTTTTT,-,12,few,TRBJ2-2,TRBV12-3/TRBV12-4